The present T cell receptor (beta chain) was sequenced within a study of blood T cell repertoires in COVID-19. The wider study: Researchers got acute and convalescent COVID-19 samples from the United States, Italy and Spain. The cDNA or gDNA used as material had been derived from T cells, B-cell-depleted T cells, or PBMCs.

V lost 6 bases and J 6 bases, leaving 14 bases between the germline ends. CDR1 and CDR2 from the germline V gene are SNHLY and FYNNEI. The length of the CDR3 is 13 residues. Original handling: Amplification from reference gene primers served as the basis for estimated nucleated cell counts. The data were produced by immunoSEQ multiplex PCR, yet TCRdb's version contains in-frame clones alone and is incomplete. V, J and clone size are those of that table, while D and trimming were read from the DNA. The repertoire holds about 190,000 clones, with about three quarters as singletons. The chain joins TRBV2 to TRBJ1-1; D gene unclear. The TCR sequence derives from a woman in her 70s with acute or convalescent COVID-19. Sequencing used peripheral blood. The CDR3 is CASRIQVVSEAFF. The DNA of the CDR3 is TGTGCCAGCAGAATCCAGGTGGTCTCTGAAGCTTTCTTT.